The 8 T cell receptor beta chains below were found in one sample sequenced in a study of CD8+CD57+ T cells in acquired aplastic anemia (dated by TCRdb to between 2017 and 2018). Flow cytometry had shown CD8+CD57+ cell expansion in the patients selected for sequencing. The sample was run on an Illumina HiSeq 2000. Profiling of TCR beta VDJ combinations and CDR3 sequences used genomic DNA as the template. In-frame beta chains were kept once TCRdb had trimmed the public reads at Q25 with fastp and called clones with MiXCR. Records with the same CDR3 protein are collapsed into one entry carrying the most frequent genes and DNA. This sample is represented by approximately 190,000 distinct CDR3 sequences; around half of them were singletons. The biggest ten clones account for approximately 9.7% of the sample. The sequenced material came from sorted CD4+, CD8+, or CD8+CD57+ T cells (not recorded which) from PBMCs. These receptors all stem from a human donor with aplastic anemia.

The chain carries TRBV27 and TRBJ2-3; TRBD2 aligns across 8 bases. The CDR3 loop spans 18 amino acids. Germline values: CDR1 MNHEY, CDR2 SMNVEV (reference sequence). J was trimmed by 0 bases and V by 8 bases; bases with no gene match: 16. The CDR3 sequence: CASSSPDQSGRSTDTQYF. CDR3 DNA sequence: TGTGCCAGCTCCAGCCCAGACCAAAGCGGGAGAAGCACAGATACGCAGTATTTT.

The chain carries TRBV19 and TRBJ2-5; the D is unclear. CDR1 and CDR2 (germline): LNHDA, SQIVND (reference sequence). The CDR3 contains 13 residues. Between the trimmed V and J ends, which lost 9 bases and 2 bases, there was a span of 13 bases. The DNA for the CDR3 is TGTGCCAGCAGCTTCGGCTTGCAAGAGACCCAGTACTTC. Translation gives CASSFGLQETQYF.

V is TRBV12-3 or TRBV12-4 and J is TRBJ1-6; TRBD1 might be the D (6 bases). V was cut by 5 bases and J by 10 bases, with 18 bases left in between. The CDR3 is 15 amino acids. The CDR3 sequence: CASSPMGAQASPLHF. The CDR3 DNA sequence: TGTGCCAGCAGTCCAATGGGGGCCCAGGCCTCACCCCTCCACTTT.

The V call is TRBV9, the J call TRBJ2-7; no reliable D call. The V end lost 0 bases, the J end lost 4 bases, and 8 bases lay between the germline ends. The CDR3 has 13 residues. The germline CDR1 and CDR2 sequences are SGDLS and YYNGEE. The chain's CDR3 is CASSVAKGYEQYF. For the CDR3, the DNA is TGTGCCAGCAGCGTAGCTAAGGGATACGAGCAGTACTTC.

At least ten counts were recorded for this clonotype. The rearrangement joins TRBV4-2 to TRBJ1-2; D not resolved. V dropped 0 bases and J dropped 8 bases, with 13 bases sitting between them. The germline V gene has CDR1 LGHNA and CDR2 YNFKEQ. The CDR3 loop spans 14 amino acids. The DNA of the CDR3 is TGTGCCAGCAGCCAAGATCCAGCTGGTGGAGGCTACACCTTC. It codes for CASSQDPAGGGYTF.

The rearrangement joins TRBV2 to TRBJ2-5, with 10 bases that match TRBD1. The CDR3 covers 14 residues. V trimming: 8 bases; J trimming: 5 bases; junction bases outside the gene matches: 8. Germline loops: CDR1 SNHLY, CDR2 FYNNEI. CDR3 bases: TGTGCCAGCTCTTGGGACAGGGGATGCGAGACCCAGTACTTC. Translation: CASSWDRGCETQYF.

Regarding this clonotype: The CDR3 carries no conserved terminal phenylalanine or tryptophan, so it likely arises from a read error. This sequence joins TRBV6-5 and TRBJ2-7, with 9 bases fitting TRBD1. The CDR3 runs 14 residues. The trim removed 2 bases at V and 6 bases at J, leaving 5 bases unmatched. Germline CDR1 and CDR2: MNHEY and SVGAGI. CDR3 sequence (DNA): TGTGCCAGCAGTTACATGTTGACAGGGGGCGAGCAGTACTCC. This sequence encodes CASSYMLTGGEQYS.

This clonotype was counted a few times. V is TRBV2 and J is TRBJ1-3; 7 bases agree with TRBD1. Germline V CDR1 and CDR2: SNHLY, FYNNEI. V gave up 5 bases and J gave up 0 bases; unmatched junction bases: 4. The CDR3 runs to 15 residues. Written as DNA, the CDR3 is TGTGCCAGCAGTATGGGACAGAGCTCTGGAAACACCATATATTTT. It is translated as CASSMGQSSGNTIYF.